This TCR beta chain is from a study of cytotoxic CD8 clonotypes in ibrutinib-treated CLL (dated by TCRdb to the early 2020s). General notes on the study: The cohort had 11 relapsed/refractory and more than 14 treatment-naive patients; some 17 were IGHV unmutated. Responses were partial in 24 patients and complete in 2; after median around 65 months follow-up, 14 stayed in remission and 12 progressed. The response samples were drawn at a median of approximately twelve months into treatment, with a range of about 6 to 36 months. Samples averaged approximately 260,000 productive templates and 90,000 to 100,000 productive rearrangements. Of the 86 participants in the trial, roughly 25 had longitudinal samples available. Cryopreserved peripheral blood mononuclear cells were collected before treatment, at response, and at either disease progression or sustained remission. All remission and progressive disease samples were collected while patients were still receiving ibrutinib. Overall study results and their limits: At baseline, clonality was higher than in age-matched healthy donors and showed a strong correlation with circulating CD8+ T-cell counts. Public clonotypes were rare and either contracted or stayed stable during treatment, and the rise in clonality at ibrutinib response reflected the expansion of private clonotypes. An increase in clonality was observed at ibrutinib response, with clonality remaining stable during sustained remission and falling back toward baseline at progression. Sampling times were not matched between sustained-remission and progressing patients, and lymph node repertoires were not studied.

The sample's time point, from its label and the paper: 12 months on ibrutinib. For TCR beta library preparation, roughly 2 micrograms of genomic DNA were extracted from the cryopreserved PBMCs. Longitudinal blood samples from CLL patients on ibrutinib monotherapy were analyzed using high-throughput TCR beta sequencing. Patients were enrolled in a phase 2 open-label single-center ibrutinib monotherapy trial. On a MiSeq, deep resolution sequencing aimed for a depth between 1 in 1 million and 1 in 200,000 T cells, with each clonotype covered about 9.9x on average. The immunoSEQ hsTCRB Kit was used to generate TCR beta libraries. On the study's bioinformatics: ImmunoSEQ Data Assistant and ImmunoSEQ Analyzer were used for data analysis, and V, D and J genes were assigned according to IMGT definitions. Clonality was computed as one minus normalized Shannon entropy of productive rearrangement frequencies, ranging from 0 to 1. Only overrepresented clonotypes making up at least 0.05% of the repertoire of each patient were included in the public clonotype analysis. About a dozen age-matched healthy donor repertoires from immuneACCESS served as clonality controls. TCRdb obtained this table from immuneACCESS and retained in-frame rearrangements with V and J assigned. These tables miss some clones; where compared with another copy, unresolved V genes account for less than half of the shortfall, and the remainder is unexplained. From that table come the V and J calls and clone size; the DNA was used to work out D and trimming. This sample gives 200,000 or so clones in total; just over 70% of them show up just once. Around 5.9% of the sample lies in the top ten.

Sequences MDHEN (CDR1) and SYDVKM (CDR2) are obtained from the germline V gene. Measured from the cysteine to the phenylalanine, the CDR3 is 14 residues long. The kept DNA is CDR3 alone, 42 bases in frame from the first base. V and J are truncated by 6 bases and 3 bases respectively, leaving an intervening sequence of 15 bases. On this clone itself: This clone's antigen is unknown. No base-level quality is on record; no much larger clone is a single base apart.

The clonotype was recovered from a human donor with chronic lymphocytic leukemia. Recombination linked TRBV28 to TRBJ2-7; matching of 7 bases hints at TRBD1 as the D gene. Sample: PBMCs, taken after 12 months of ibrutinib treatment. The CDR3 reads CASRQQGGGYEQYF. DNA sequence: TGTGCCAGCAGGCAGCAGGGGGGCGGCTACGAGCAGTACTTC.